This is a list of T cell receptor beta chains from one sample in a study of T cells in Graves' hyperthyroidism and ophthalmopathy. TCRdb reprocessed the multiplex PCR reads via MiXCR and lists one record per CDR3 protein. The sample contains around 260,000 distinct CDR3 sequences, less than 30% of which appear only once. The sample consisted of blood. These receptors originate from a man aged 40-55 years with Graves' hyperthyroidism that later progressed to Graves' ophthalmopathy. CDR3s include the opening cysteine and the closing phenylalanine or tryptophan. The D gene is left open where the match is weak. Rows may omit the clone size; those that give it use once, few, many or a size class.

>TRBV20-1|NA|TRBJ2-2|many|15
CSARDWRSNTGELFF
TGCAGTGCCAGAGACTGGCGGAGCAACACCGGGGAGCTGTTTTTT
>TRBV5-1|TRBD2|TRBJ2-2|many|19
CASSLEGGRAWSMNGELFF
TGCGCCAGCAGCTTGGAAGGCGGGAGGGCTTGGTCCATGAACGGGGAGCTGTTTTTT
>TRBV20-1|NA|TRBJ2-7|many|13
CSASLRALYEQYF
TGCAGTGCTAGCTTGCGGGCCCTCTACGAGCAGTACTTC
>TRBV6-2/TRBV6-3|NA|TRBJ1-2|NA|13
CASSRQDFYGYTF
TGTGCCAGCAGTCGACAGGACTTCTATGGCTACACCTTC
>TRBV10-3|TRBD2|TRBJ2-4|many|15
CAISVEGRGKNIQYF
TGTGCCATCAGTGTAGAGGGGAGGGGAAAAAACATTCAGTACTTC
>TRBV6-1|NA|TRBJ2-7|many|10
CASGIGEQYF
TGTGCCAGCGGAATCGGGGAGCAGTACTTC
>TRBV12-3/TRBV12-4|TRBD2|TRBJ2-2|many|15
CASSPSGSYTGELFF
TGTGCCAGCAGTCCTAGCGGGAGCTACACCGGGGAGCTGTTTTTT
>TRBV12-3/TRBV12-4|NA|TRBJ2-2|many|13
CASSFRVPGELFF
TGTGCCAGCAGTTTCAGGGTTCCCGGGGAGCTGTTTTTT
>TRBV29-1|NA|TRBJ2-7|NA|14
CSVELTGIVGEQYF
TGCAGCGTTGAACTGACAGGAATTGTTGGCGAGCAGTACTTC
>TRBV5-1|TRBD1|TRBJ2-7|NA|14
CASARQGGTYEQYF
TGCGCCAGCGCGAGACAGGGGGGAACCTACGAGCAGTACTTC
>TRBV29-1|NA|TRBJ2-7|many|12
CSVEVTYGEQYF
TGCAGCGTTGAAGTAACGTACGGAGAGCAGTACTTC
>TRBV12-3/TRBV12-4|TRBD1|TRBJ1-1|few|16
CASSPRRTGTNTEAFF
TGTGCCAGCAGTCCCCGACGGACAGGGACGAACACTGAAGCTTTCTTT
>TRBV12-3/TRBV12-4|NA|TRBJ2-5|few|13
CASSFRLQETQYF
TGTGCCAGCAGTTTTCGACTTCAAGAGACCCAGTACTTC
>TRBV6-5|NA|TRBJ2-3|many|15
CASRGLEINTDTQYF
TGTGCCAGCAGAGGACTCGAGATAAACACAGATACGCAGTATTTT
>TRBV24-1|TRBD1|TRBJ2-6|many|21
CATSEAPYPGTGNSGANVLTF
TGTGCCACCAGTGAGGCTCCATATCCCGGGACAGGGAACTCTGGGGCCAACGTCCTGACTTTC
>TRBV12-3/TRBV12-4|NA|TRBJ2-7|NA|15
CASSTGTWSSYEQYF
TGTGCCAGCAGTACGGGGACATGGAGCTCCTACGAGCAGTACTTC
>TRBV15|NA|TRBJ2-7|many|13
CATSRQSSYEQYF
TGTGCCACCAGCCGACAGAGCTCCTACGAGCAGTACTTC
>TRBV4-1|NA|TRBJ1-5|many|16
CASSQEPGGKSQPQHF
TGCGCCAGCAGCCAAGAACCTGGGGGCAAAAGTCAGCCCCAGCATTTT
>TRBV25-1|TRBD1|TRBJ1-3|many|15
CASTPTGGSGNTIYF
TGTGCCAGCACACCTACAGGGGGCTCTGGAAACACCATATATTTT
>TRBV7-2|NA|TRBJ2-2|many|13
CATGTLNTGELFF
TGTGCCACCGGGACCCTGAACACCGGGGAGCTGTTTTTT
>TRBV11-3|NA|TRBJ1-2|NA|14
CASSLGDHSYGYTF
TGTGCCAGCAGCTTAGGGGACCACAGCTATGGCTACACCTTC
>TRBV10-1|TRBD2|TRBJ2-5|many|17
CASSQTRLAGTQETQYF
TGCGCCAGCAGTCAAACACGACTAGCGGGAACCCAAGAGACCCAGTACTTC
>TRBV9|TRBD1|TRBJ2-5|many|15
CASSIRDRGQETQYF
TGTGCCAGCAGCATCCGGGACAGGGGCCAAGAGACCCAGTACTTC
>TRBV20-1|NA|TRBJ1-2|many|14
CSARATPGAHGYTF
TGCAGTGCTAGAGCCACCCCAGGGGCCCATGGCTACACCTTC
>TRBV30|TRBD2|TRBJ2-7|many|13
CAWAPGRDYEQYF
TGTGCCTGGGCTCCAGGGAGGGACTACGAGCAGTACTTC
>TRBV28|TRBD2|TRBJ2-5|few|15
CATTERGGSQETQYF
TGTGCCACCACCGAGCGGGGCGGGAGCCAAGAGACCCAGTACTTC
>TRBV6-1|TRBD2|TRBJ2-5|NA|14
CASRGSGNEETQYF
TGTGCCAGCAGAGGTAGCGGGAACGAAGAGACCCAGTACTTC
>TRBV28|TRBD2|TRBJ2-4|many|18
CASSPTSGRGVAKNIQYF
TGTGCCAGCAGTCCAACTAGCGGGAGGGGGGTAGCCAAAAACATTCAGTACTTC
>TRBV13|NA|TRBJ2-5|few|18
CASSPTRSPRTQQETQYF
TGTGCCAGCAGCCCGACCCGGTCCCCCCGGACTCAACAAGAGACCCAGTACTTC
>TRBV19|NA|TRBJ2-7|many|15
CASPLEPKTTYEQYF
TGTGCCAGTCCACTAGAACCTAAAACAACCTACGAGCAGTACTTC